The source of this TCR beta chain is a study of T cells in localized non-small cell lung cancer. Data came from immunoSEQ multiplex PCR; TCRdb stores just in-frame clones and leaves some out. The table shows tens of thousands of clones, with under 90% occurring only once. V lost 2 bases to trimming and J lost 1 base, with 8 bases between them. In germline, CDR1 is SEHNR, CDR2 FQNEAQ (reference sequence). This CDR3 comprises 14 residues. The sequence was obtained from a woman aged 35-70 years with stage I lung adenocarcinoma. The source was peripheral blood, collected before any cancer treatment. The chain uses TRBV7-9 and TRBJ1-1, with D uncertain. CDR3 protein: CASSLSPTNTEAFF. The CDR3 nucleotides are TGTGCCAGCAGCTTATCTCCGACGAACACTGAAGCTTTCTTT.